The 4 T cell receptor beta chains below come from one sample, sequenced in a study of T cell responses to AZD1222 COVID-19 vaccine. Sequenced by immunoSEQ multiplex PCR; TCRdb stores in-frame clones only, minus some. This sample has 120,000 to 150,000 clones, with more than 85% found just once. The starting material was peripheral blood, obtained on day 0 of AZD1222 vaccination. The source of these receptors is an adult in good health.

This chain joins TRBV6-5 and TRBJ1-2; 7 bases are shared with TRBD1. Trimming at V came to 2 bases and at J to 4 bases, leaving 1 base not matched to a gene. Germline V gives CDR1 MNHEY, CDR2 SVGAGI. The CDR3 extends over 13 amino acids. CDR3 in DNA: TGTGCCAGCAGTTACGGGACAGTCTATGGCTACACCTTC. Amino acids: CASSYGTVYGYTF.

CDR3 in DNA: TGTGCCAGCAGTAGGCTGGGACCTAACACTGAAGCTTTCTTT. This gives the protein CASSRLGPNTEAFF. This sequence joins TRBV27 and TRBJ1-1; a possible D gene is TRBD1 (5 bases). The V and J ends lost 5 bases and 2 bases respectively, with 12 bases between them. This CDR3 has 14 residues. The germline V gene encodes CDR1 MNHEY and CDR2 SMNVEV (reference sequence).

The rearrangement links TRBV6-6 to TRBJ1-1; D unresolved. V was clipped by 2 bases and J by 2 bases, with 9 bases between them. From germline, CDR1 is MNHNY and CDR2 SVGAGI (reference sequence). The CDR3 consists of 14 residues. The CDR3 region is CASSYISGNTEAFF. CDR3 sequence (DNA): TGTGCCAGCAGTTACATCTCCGGAAACACTGAAGCTTTCTTT.

V is TRBV5-1 and J is TRBJ1-1, with D possibly matching TRBD1 (6 bases). Germline-derived CDR1 and CDR2 are SGHRS and YFSETQ. Trimming removed 3 bases from V and 0 bases from J, with 12 bases in between. CDR3 size: 15 residues. The CDR3 spells CASSYLTGMNTEAFF. CDR3 nucleotide sequence: TGCGCCAGCAGCTACCTGACAGGAATGAACACTGAAGCTTTCTTT.